This TCR beta chain was found in a study of blood T cell repertoires in COVID-19. Study information: Samples came from the United States, Italy and Spain, spanning acute and convalescent COVID-19. The analysed material was cDNA or gDNA that came from T cells, B-cell-depleted T cells, or PBMCs.

Germline assignment: CDR1 LNHDA and CDR2 SQIVND (reference sequence). The CDR3 runs 17 residues. V lost 3 bases, J lost 3 bases, and 20 bases lay in between. Original processing notes: By means of reference gene primer amplification, nucleated cell counts were estimated. Clones were read by immunoSEQ multiplex PCR, and TCRdb kept only the in-frame ones, dropping some. The DNA was the basis for D and trimming; V, J and clone size are from that table. The table lists about 190,000 clones, roughly three quarters of them singletons. The specimen was peripheral blood. The V call is TRBV19, the J call TRBJ2-5; possibly TRBD1 for D (6 bases). The origin of this receptor is a man aged 55 to 70 with active or convalescent COVID-19. CDR3 amino acids: CASSIRQVGSAKETQYF. The CDR3 DNA is TGTGCCAGTAGTATCAGACAGGTAGGCTCGGCTAAAGAGACCCAGTACTTC.